The present TCR beta chain was sequenced within a study of T cell responses to AZD1222 COVID-19 vaccine. Study information: Second-dose schedules of about 4 or about 12 weeks were combined.

Assay used: immunoSEQ multiplex PCR; TCRdb lists only in-frame clones, some missing. Of about 150,000 clones listed, about 91% are singletons. Turning to this clone: As yet, its antigen is unknown.

General study findings and limits: Distributed over spike, vaccine-associated CD4 TCRs predominated at 160-218 and 743-854. In the spike-specific TCR repertoire, nearly half reportedly target unmutated variant regions.

The CDR3 runs to 12 residues. Trimming pared 10 bases from V and 2 bases from J, leaving 9 bases between. The germline V gene encodes CDR1 MDHEN and CDR2 SYDVKM. The chain links TRBV28 to TRBJ2-1; no definite D call. This receptor was obtained from an adult in good health. The sample in question was peripheral blood, obtained on day 0 of AZD1222 vaccination. The CDR3 nucleotides are TGTGCCACCCGGTGGGCCTACAATGAGCAGTTCTTC. It translates to CATRWAYNEQFF.